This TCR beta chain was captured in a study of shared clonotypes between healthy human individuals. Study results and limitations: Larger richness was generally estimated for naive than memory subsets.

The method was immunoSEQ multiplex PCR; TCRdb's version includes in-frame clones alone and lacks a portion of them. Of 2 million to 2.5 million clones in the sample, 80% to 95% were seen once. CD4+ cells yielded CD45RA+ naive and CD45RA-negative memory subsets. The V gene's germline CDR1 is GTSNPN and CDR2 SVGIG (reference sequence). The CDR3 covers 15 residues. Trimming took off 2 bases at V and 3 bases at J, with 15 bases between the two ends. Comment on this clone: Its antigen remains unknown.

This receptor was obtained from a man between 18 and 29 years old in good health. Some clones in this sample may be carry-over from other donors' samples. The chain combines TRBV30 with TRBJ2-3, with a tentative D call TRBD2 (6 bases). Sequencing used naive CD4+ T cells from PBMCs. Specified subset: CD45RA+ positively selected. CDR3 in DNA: TGTGCCTGGAGTCATGGGCGGGGTAAGACAGATACGCAGTATTTT. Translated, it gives CAWSHGRGKTDTQYF.